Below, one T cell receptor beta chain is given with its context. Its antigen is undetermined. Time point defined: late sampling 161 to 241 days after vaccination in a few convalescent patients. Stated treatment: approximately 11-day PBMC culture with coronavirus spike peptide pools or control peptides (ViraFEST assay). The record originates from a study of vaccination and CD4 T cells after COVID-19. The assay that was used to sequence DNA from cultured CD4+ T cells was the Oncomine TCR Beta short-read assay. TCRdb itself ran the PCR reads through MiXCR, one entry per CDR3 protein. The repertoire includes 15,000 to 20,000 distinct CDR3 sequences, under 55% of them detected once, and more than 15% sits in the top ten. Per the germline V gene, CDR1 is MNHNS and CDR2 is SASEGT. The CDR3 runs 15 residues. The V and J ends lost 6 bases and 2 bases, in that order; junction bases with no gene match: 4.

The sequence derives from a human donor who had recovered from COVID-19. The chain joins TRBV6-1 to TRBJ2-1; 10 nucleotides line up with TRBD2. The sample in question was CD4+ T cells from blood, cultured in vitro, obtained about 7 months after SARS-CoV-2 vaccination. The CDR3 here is CASRIAGGPYNEQFF. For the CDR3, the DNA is TGTGCCAGCAGGATAGCGGGAGGTCCCTACAATGAGCAGTTCTTC.